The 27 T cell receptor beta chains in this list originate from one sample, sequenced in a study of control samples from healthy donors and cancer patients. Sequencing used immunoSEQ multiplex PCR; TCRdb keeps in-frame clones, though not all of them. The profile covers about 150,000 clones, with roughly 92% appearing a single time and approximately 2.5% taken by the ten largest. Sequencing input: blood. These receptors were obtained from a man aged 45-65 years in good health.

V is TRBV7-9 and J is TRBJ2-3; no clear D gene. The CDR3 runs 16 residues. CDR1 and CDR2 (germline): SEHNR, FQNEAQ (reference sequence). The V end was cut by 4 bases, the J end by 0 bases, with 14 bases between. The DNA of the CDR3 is TGTGCCAGCAGCTCCGTTAGCAGATCTAGCACAGATACGCAGTATTTT. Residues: CASSSVSRSSTDTQYF.

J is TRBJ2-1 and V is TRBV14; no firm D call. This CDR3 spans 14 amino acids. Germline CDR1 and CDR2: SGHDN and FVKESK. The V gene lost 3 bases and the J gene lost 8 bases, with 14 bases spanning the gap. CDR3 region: CASSHVLWAYEQFF. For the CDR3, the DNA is TGTGCCAGCAGCCACGTCCTTTGGGCTTATGAGCAGTTCTTC.

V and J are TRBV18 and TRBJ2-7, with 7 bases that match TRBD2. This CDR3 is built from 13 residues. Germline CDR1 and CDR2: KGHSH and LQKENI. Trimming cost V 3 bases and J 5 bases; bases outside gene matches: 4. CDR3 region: CASSPFTSDEQYF. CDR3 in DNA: TGTGCCAGCTCACCGTTTACTAGCGACGAGCAGTACTTC.

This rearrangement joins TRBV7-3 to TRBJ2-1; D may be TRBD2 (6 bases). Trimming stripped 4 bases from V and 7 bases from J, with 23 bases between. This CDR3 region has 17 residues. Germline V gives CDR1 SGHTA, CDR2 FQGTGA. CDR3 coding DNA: TGTGCCAGCAGCTCGCAACGGATGGGGGGAGGTTATAATGAGCAGTTCTTC. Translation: CASSSQRMGGGYNEQFF.

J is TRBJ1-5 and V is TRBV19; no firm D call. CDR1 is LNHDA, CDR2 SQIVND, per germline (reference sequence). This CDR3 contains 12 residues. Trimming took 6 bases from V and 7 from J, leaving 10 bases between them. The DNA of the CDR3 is TGTGCCAGTAGACTAAGTGAACAGCCCCAGCATTTT. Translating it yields CASRLSEQPQHF. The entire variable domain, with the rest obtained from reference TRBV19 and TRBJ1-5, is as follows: DGGITQSPKYLFRKEGQNVTLSCEQNLNHDAMYWYRQDPGQGLRLIYYSQIVNDFQKGDIAEGYSVSREKKESFPLTVTSAQKNPTAFYLCASRLSEQPQHFGDGTRLSIL.

CDR3 protein: CASSYTGYEQYF. CDR3 DNA: TGTGCCAGCAGTTACACAGGGTACGAGCAGTACTTC. The chain recombines TRBV6-5 with TRBJ2-7, with D tentatively TRBD1 (6 bases). This CDR3 has 12 residues. Germline V gene lookup returns CDR1 MNHEY and CDR2 SVGAGI. V was trimmed by 2 bases and J by 4 bases, leaving 6 bases between them.

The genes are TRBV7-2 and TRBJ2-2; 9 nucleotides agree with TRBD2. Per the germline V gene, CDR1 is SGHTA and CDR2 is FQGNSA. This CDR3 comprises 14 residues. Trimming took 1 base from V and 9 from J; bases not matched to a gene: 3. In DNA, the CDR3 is TGTGCCAGCAGCTTAGTTGGGACTAGCAGGGAGCTGTTTTTT. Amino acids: CASSLVGTSRELFF.

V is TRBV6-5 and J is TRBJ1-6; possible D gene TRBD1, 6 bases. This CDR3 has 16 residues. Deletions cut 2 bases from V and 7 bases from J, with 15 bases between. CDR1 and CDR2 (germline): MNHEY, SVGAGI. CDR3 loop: CASSYVTTGRNSPLHF. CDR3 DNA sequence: TGTGCCAGCAGTTACGTCACGACAGGAAGAAATTCACCCCTCCACTTT.

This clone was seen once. The CDR3 nucleotides read TGTGCCAGCAGCCCTGAATCGACAGGGGAGGACGCTACTAGCGGGAACTCCTACAATGAGCAGTTCTTC. Encoded protein: CASSPESTGEDATSGNSYNEQFF. The rearrangement uses TRBV7-8 and TRBJ2-1, with 10 nucleotides matching TRBD2. This CDR3 spans 23 amino acids. In germline, CDR1 is SGHVS, CDR2 FQNEAQ. V lost 5 bases to trimming and J lost 0 bases; unmatched junction nucleotides: 25.

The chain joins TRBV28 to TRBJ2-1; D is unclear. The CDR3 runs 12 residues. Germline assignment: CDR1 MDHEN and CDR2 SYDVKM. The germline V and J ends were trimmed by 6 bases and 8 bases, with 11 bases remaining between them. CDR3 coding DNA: TGTGCCAGCAGCCTTAGCCGCGATGAGCAGTTCTTC. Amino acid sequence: CASSLSRDEQFF.

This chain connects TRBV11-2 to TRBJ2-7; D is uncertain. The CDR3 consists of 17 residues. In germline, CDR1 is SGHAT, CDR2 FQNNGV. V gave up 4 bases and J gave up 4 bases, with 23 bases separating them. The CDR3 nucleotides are TGTGCCAGCAGCTCCCCCCCCGACTTTCCCGTAAGGTACGAGCAGTACTTC. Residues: CASSSPPDFPVRYEQYF.

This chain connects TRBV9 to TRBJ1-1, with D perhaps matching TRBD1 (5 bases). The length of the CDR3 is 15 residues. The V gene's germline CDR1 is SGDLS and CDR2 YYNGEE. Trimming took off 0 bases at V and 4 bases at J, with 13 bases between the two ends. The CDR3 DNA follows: TGTGCCAGCAGCGTAGTGTTGGGGCCGGGCACTGAAGCTTTCTTT. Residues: CASSVVLGPGTEAFF.

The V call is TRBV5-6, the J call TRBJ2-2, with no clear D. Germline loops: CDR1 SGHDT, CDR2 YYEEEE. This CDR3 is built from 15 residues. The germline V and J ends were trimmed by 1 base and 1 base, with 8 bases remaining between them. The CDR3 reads CASSLSQLNTGELFF. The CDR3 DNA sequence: TGTGCCAGCAGCTTGTCCCAGCTGAACACCGGGGAGCTGTTTTTT. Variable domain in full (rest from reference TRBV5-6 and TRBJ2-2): DAGVTQSPTHLIKTRGQQVTLRCSPKSGHDTVSWYQQALGQGPQFIFQYYEEEERQRGNFPDRFSGHQFPNYSSELNVNALLLGDSALYLCASSLSQLNTGELFFGEGSRLTVL.

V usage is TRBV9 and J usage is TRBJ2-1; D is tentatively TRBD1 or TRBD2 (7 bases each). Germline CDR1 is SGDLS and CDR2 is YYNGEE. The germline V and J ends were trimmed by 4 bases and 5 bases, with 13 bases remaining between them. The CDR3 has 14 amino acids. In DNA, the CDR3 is TGTGCCAGCAGCCCTCAGGGGGGGGACAATGAGCAGTTCTTC. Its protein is CASSPQGGDNEQFF. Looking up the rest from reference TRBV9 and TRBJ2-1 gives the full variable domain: DSGVTQTPKHLITATGQRVTLRCSPRSGDLSVYWYQQSLDQGLQFLIQYYNGEERAKGNILERFSAQQFPDLHSELNLSSLELGDSALYFCASSPQGGDNEQFFGPGTRLTVL.

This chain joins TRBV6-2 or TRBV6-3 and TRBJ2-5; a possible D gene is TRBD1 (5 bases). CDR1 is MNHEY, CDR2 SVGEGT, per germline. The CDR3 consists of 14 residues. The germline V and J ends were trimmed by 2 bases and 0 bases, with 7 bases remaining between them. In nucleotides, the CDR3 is TGTGCCAGCAGTTACGACAGCAACCAAGAGACCCAGTACTTC. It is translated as CASSYDSNQETQYF.

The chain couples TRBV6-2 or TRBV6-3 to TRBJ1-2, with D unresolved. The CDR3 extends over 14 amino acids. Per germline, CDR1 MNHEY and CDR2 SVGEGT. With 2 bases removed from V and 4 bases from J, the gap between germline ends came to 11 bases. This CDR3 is CASSYRALIYGYTF. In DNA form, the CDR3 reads TGTGCCAGCAGTTACCGCGCCCTGATCTATGGCTACACCTTC.

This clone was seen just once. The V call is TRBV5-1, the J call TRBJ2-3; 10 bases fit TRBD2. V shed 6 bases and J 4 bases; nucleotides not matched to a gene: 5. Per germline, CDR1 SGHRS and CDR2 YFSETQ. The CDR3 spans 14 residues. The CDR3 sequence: CASTLSGRADTQYF. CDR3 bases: TGCGCCAGCACCCTAAGCGGGAGGGCAGATACGCAGTATTTT.

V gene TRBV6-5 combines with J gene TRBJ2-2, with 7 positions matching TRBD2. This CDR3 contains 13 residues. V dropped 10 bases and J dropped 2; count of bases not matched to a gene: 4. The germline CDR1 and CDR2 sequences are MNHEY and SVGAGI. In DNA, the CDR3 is TGTGCCATTACTAGCGACAACACCGGGGAGCTGTTTTTT. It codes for CAITSDNTGELFF.

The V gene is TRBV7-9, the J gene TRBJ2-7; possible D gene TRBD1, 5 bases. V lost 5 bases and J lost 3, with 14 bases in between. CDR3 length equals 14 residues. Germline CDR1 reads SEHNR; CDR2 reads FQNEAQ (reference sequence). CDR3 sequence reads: CASSPGWMSYEQYF. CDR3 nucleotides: TGTGCCAGCAGCCCAGGGTGGATGAGCTACGAGCAGTACTTC. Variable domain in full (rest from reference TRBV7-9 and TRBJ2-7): DTGVSQNPRHKITKRGQNVTFRCDPISEHNRLYWYRQTLGQGPEFLTYFQNEAQLEKSRLLSDRFSAERPKGSFSTLEIQRTEQGDSAMYLCASSPGWMSYEQYFGPGTRLTVT.

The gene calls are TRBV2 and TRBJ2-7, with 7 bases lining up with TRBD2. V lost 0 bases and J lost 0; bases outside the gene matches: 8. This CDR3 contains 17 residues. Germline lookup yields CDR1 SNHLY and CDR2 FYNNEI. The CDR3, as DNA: TGTGCCAGCAGTGAAGCGCAGGCGCGGGAGCTCTCCTACGAGCAGTACTTC. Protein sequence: CASSEAQARELSYEQYF.

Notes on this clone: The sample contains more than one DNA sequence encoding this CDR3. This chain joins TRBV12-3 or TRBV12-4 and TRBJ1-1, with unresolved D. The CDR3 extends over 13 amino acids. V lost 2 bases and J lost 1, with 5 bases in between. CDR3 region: CASSLTQNTEAFF. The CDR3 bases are TGTGCCAGCAGTTTAACCCAGAACACTGAAGCTTTCTTT.

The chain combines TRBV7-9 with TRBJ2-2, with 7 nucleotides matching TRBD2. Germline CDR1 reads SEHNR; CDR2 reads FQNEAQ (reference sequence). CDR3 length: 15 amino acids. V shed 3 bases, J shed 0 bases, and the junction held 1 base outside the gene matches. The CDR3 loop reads CASSFGGTNTGELFF. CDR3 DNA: TGTGCCAGCAGCTTCGGGGGGACGAACACCGGGGAGCTGTTTTTT.

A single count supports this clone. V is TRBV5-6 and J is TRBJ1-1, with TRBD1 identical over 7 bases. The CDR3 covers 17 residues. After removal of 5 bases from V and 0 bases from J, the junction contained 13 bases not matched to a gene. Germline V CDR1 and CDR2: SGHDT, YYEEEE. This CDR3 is CASSHMEDRRMNTEAFF. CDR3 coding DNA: TGTGCCAGCAGTCATATGGAGGACAGGAGAATGAACACTGAAGCTTTCTTT.

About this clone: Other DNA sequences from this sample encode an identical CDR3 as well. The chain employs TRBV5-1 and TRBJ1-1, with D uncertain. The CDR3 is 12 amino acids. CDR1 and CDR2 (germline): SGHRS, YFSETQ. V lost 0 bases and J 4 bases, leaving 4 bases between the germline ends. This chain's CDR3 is CASSLVGTEAFF. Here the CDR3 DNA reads TGCGCCAGCAGCTTGGTCGGCACTGAAGCTTTCTTT.

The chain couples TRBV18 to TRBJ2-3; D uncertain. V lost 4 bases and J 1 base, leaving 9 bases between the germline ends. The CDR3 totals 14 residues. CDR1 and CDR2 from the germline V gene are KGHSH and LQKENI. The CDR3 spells CASSLVGRTDTQYF. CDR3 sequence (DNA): TGTGCCAGCTCACTGGTCGGGCGCACAGATACGCAGTATTTT.

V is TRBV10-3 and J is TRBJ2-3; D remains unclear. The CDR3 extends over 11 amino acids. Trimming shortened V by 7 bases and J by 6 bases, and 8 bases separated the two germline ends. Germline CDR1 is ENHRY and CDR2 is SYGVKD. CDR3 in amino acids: CAIMTSDTQYF. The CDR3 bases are TGTGCCATCATGACCTCTGATACGCAGTATTTT.

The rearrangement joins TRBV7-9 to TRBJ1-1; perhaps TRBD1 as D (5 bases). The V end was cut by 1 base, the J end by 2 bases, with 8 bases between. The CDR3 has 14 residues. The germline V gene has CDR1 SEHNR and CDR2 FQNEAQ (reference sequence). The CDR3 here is CASSLGGGNTEAFF. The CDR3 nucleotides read TGTGCCAGCAGCTTAGGTGGGGGAAACACTGAAGCTTTCTTT.